The 24 T cell receptor beta chains reported below all come from one sample, sequenced in a study of T cell repertoires in cytomegalovirus infection. Their antigens remain unidentified. TCRdb passed the reads through MiXCR, listing each CDR3 protein once. The sample lists about a million distinct CDR3 sequences, approximately 31% occurring once. This material consisted of cultured CD8+ T cells from PBMCs, taken from culture after CMV antigen stimulation. These receptors were obtained from a human donor in good health (CMV status not recorded). Some clones in this sample may be carry-over from other donors' samples.

In its sample, this clonotype was seen a few times. The rearrangement links TRBV27 to TRBJ2-7, with a possible D match to TRBD1 (6 bases). Germline loops: CDR1 MNHEY, CDR2 SMNVEV (reference sequence). V dropped 6 bases and J dropped 3 bases, with 24 bases sitting between them. The CDR3 covers 17 residues. The CDR3 DNA follows: TGTGCCAGCAGCCCTATTCCTCTCCGTGGGGGCGGCTACGAGCAGTACTTC. This codes for CASSPIPLRGGGYEQYF.

In DNA, the CDR3 is TGTGCCACCCCCGACAGGGGAGGCTACACCTTC. Translated, it gives CATPDRGGYTF. The chain carries TRBV15 and TRBJ1-2; 8 bases match TRBD1. Germline CDR1 and CDR2: LNHNV and YYDKDF (reference sequence). This CDR3 contains 11 residues. Trimming at V came to 8 bases and at J to 8 bases, leaving 4 bases not matched to a gene.

This clonotype was picked up many times. This chain uses TRBV7-9 with TRBJ2-1, with TRBD1 matching 8 bases. V shed 5 bases and J 2 bases; nucleotides not matched to a gene: 5. CDR1 and CDR2 from the germline V gene are SEHNR and FQNEAQ (reference sequence). This CDR3 is built from 15 residues. In nucleotides, the CDR3 is TGTGCCAGCAGCCGCGGACAGGGTACCTACAATGAGCAGTTCTTC. Translation: CASSRGQGTYNEQFF. Filled out from reference TRBV7-9 and TRBJ2-1, the complete variable domain reads DTGVSQNPRHKITKRGQNVTFRCDPISEHNRLYWYRQTLGQGPEFLTYFQNEAQLEKSRLLSDRFSAERPKGSFSTLEIQRTEQGDSAMYLCASSRGQGTYNEQFFGPGTRLTVL.

In its sample, this clonotype was seen a few times. The V gene is TRBV4-1, the J gene TRBJ2-1; the D is unclear. The CDR3 totals 16 residues. The V end was cut by 3 bases, the J end by 0 bases, with 12 bases between. The germline gives CDR1 MGHRA, CDR2 YSYEKL. CDR3 amino acids: CASSQAQQSSYNEQFF. In nucleotides, the CDR3 is TGCGCCAGCAGCCAGGCTCAACAGAGCTCCTACAATGAGCAGTTCTTC.

A word on this clonotype: A read error may be the cause here, since a much bigger clone is one base away. The rearrangement links TRBV27 to TRBJ1-5, with 7 bases matching TRBD1. This CDR3 contains 17 residues. Germline-derived CDR1 and CDR2 are MNHEY and SMNVEV (reference sequence). CDR3 DNA sequence: TGTACCAGCAGTTCCAACAGGGGAACTACCCCCAATCAGCCCCAGCATTTT. The encoded protein is CTSSSNRGTTPNQPQHF.

This clonotype was seen once. The chain uses TRBV10-3 and TRBJ2-1; TRBD2 matches 14 bases. Germline V lookup: CDR1 ENHRY, CDR2 SYGVKD. The CDR3 extends over 16 amino acids. The trim removed 6 bases at V and 7 bases at J, leaving 8 bases unmatched. Here the CDR3 DNA reads TGTGCCATCAGGCTGACTAGCGGGGGGGCAAGGAATGAGCAGTTCTTC. Protein sequence: CAIRLTSGGARNEQFF.

In nucleotides, the CDR3 is TGTGCCAGTAGTCCTTCTCCCTACGTTTACAATGAGCAGTTCTTC. Encoded protein: CASSPSPYVYNEQFF. This sequence joins TRBV19 and TRBJ2-1, with unresolved D. V gave up 5 bases and J gave up 4 bases, with 15 bases separating them. The length of the CDR3 is 15 residues. CDR1 and CDR2 (germline): LNHDA, SQIVND (reference sequence).

The CDR3 reads CSVPTQGRTGELFF. DNA of the CDR3: TGCAGCGTCCCAACCCAAGGACGCACCGGGGAGCTGTTTTTT. This chain joins TRBV29-1 and TRBJ2-2; D is uncertain. The CDR3 runs to 14 residues. Germline V lookup: CDR1 SQVTM, CDR2 ANQGSEA. Trimming took 6 bases from V and 4 from J, leaving 15 bases between them.

This clonotype has a count of ten or more. The chain couples TRBV7-9 to TRBJ2-1; 12 nucleotides agree with TRBD2. Looked up from germline, CDR1 is SEHNR and CDR2 is FQNEAQ (reference sequence). This CDR3 spans 15 amino acids. The ends lost 5 bases at V and 8 bases at J; junction bases unmatched: 7. The CDR3 bases are TGTGCCAGCAGCCCTAGCGGGGGGGCAAAACATGAGCAGTTCTTC. Residues: CASSPSGGAKHEQFF. Looking up the rest from reference TRBV7-9 and TRBJ2-1 gives the full variable domain: DTGVSQNPRHKITKRGQNVTFRCDPISEHNRLYWYRQTLGQGPEFLTYFQNEAQLEKSRLLSDRFSAERPKGSFSTLEIQRTEQGDSAMYLCASSPSGGAKHEQFFGPGTRLTVL.

Concerning this clonotype: One end of the junction fails to match germline, which may point to a read error. The rearrangement uses TRBV7-9 and TRBJ2-1, with 7 bases aligning to TRBD1. Germline V gene lookup returns CDR1 SEHNR and CDR2 FQNEAQ (reference sequence). This CDR3 contains 17 residues. Here the CDR3 reads CASSLNRGSPYGNEQFF. The CDR3, as DNA: TGTGCTAGCAGCCTAAACAGGGGAAGCCCTTACGGCAATGAGCAGTTCTTC.

This clonotype is a singleton in its sample. The genes are TRBV28 and TRBJ1-2; maybe TRBD1 (5 bases). The CDR3 loop spans 14 amino acids. The germline V gene encodes CDR1 MDHEN and CDR2 SYDVKM. Trimming cost V 6 bases and J 3 bases, with 14 bases left between them. CDR3: CASRGGLGDYGYTF. CDR3 sequence (DNA): TGTGCCAGCAGGGGGGGACTTGGGGACTATGGCTACACCTTC.

In its sample, this clonotype was seen a few times. V is TRBV2 and J is TRBJ2-7; TRBD1 might be the D (7 bases). CDR1 is SNHLY, CDR2 FYNNEI, per germline. The CDR3 runs to 16 residues. Trimming cost V 2 bases and J 5 bases, with 19 bases left between them. CDR3 DNA: TGTGCCAGCAGTGAATTGGGGGCAGGGGGGTTCGACGAGCAGTACTTC. Translation gives CASSELGAGGFDEQYF.

The V call is TRBV7-9, the J call TRBJ2-4; D call uncertain. This CDR3 has 14 amino acids. The germline V gene has CDR1 SEHNR and CDR2 FQNEAQ (reference sequence). The V gene lost 4 bases and the J gene lost 7 bases, with 14 bases spanning the gap. This CDR3 is CASSSTASANIQYF. CDR3 coding DNA: TGTGCCAGCAGCTCTACAGCATCGGCGAACATTCAGTACTTC.

Note on this clonotype: A far larger clone is one nucleotide away, so this likely arose from a read error. This sequence joins TRBV7-4 and TRBJ1-2; TRBD1 agrees at 8 bases. There are 13 residues in the CDR3. From germline, CDR1 is SGHVT and CDR2 SQSDAQ. The CDR3 nucleotides read TGTGTCAGCAGCAGCGGGACAGGCTATGGCTACACCTTC. This sequence encodes CVSSSGTGYGYTF. Based on the CDR3 plus reference TRBV7-4 and TRBJ1-2, the full variable domain is GAGVSQSPRYKVAKRGRDVALRCDSISGHVTLYWYRQTLGQGSEVLTYSQSDAQRDKSGRPSGRFSAERPERSVSTLKIQRTEQGDSAVYLCVSSSGTGYGYTFGSGTRLTVV.

The chain links TRBV6-2 or TRBV6-3 to TRBJ2-7, with D hard to call. V dropped 8 bases and J dropped 0 bases, with 5 bases sitting between them. The CDR3 covers 11 residues. CDR1 MNHEY and CDR2 SVGEGT come from the germline V gene. The CDR3 reads CASGDSYEQYV. The CDR3 DNA reads TGTGCCAGCGGCGACTCCTACGAGCAGTACGTC.

This clonotype was seen ten or more times. V is TRBV7-8 and J is TRBJ2-1; maybe TRBD1 (6 bases). The V gene lost 4 bases and the J gene lost 2 bases, with 12 bases spanning the gap. This CDR3 region has 15 residues. Per germline, CDR1 SGHVS and CDR2 FQNEAQ. For the CDR3, the DNA is TGTGCCAGCAGCTCAAACAGGGTAGCCTACAATGAGCAGTTCTTC. It codes for CASSSNRVAYNEQFF.

As DNA, the CDR3 is TGTGCCAGCAGCCTATGGAGAGACGACGAGCAGTACTTC. Its protein product is CASSLWRDDEQYF. The genes are TRBV11-2 and TRBJ2-7; the D is unclear. CDR3 length: 13 residues. Trimming stripped 5 bases from V and 5 bases from J, with 13 bases between. Germline V lookup: CDR1 SGHAT, CDR2 FQNNGV.

V gene TRBV4-1 combines with J gene TRBJ1-2; TRBD1 might be the D (5 bases). The V end was cut by 2 bases, the J end by 1 base, with 11 bases between. The CDR3 has 15 residues. CDR1 and CDR2 from the germline V gene are MGHRA and YSYEKL. The CDR3 loop reads CASSQPDSFNYGYTF. For the CDR3, the DNA is TGCGCCAGCAGCCAACCCGACAGTTTTAACTATGGCTACACCTTC.

The chain recombines TRBV7-3 with TRBJ2-1; either TRBD1 or TRBD2 may supply D (6 bases each). This CDR3 contains 15 residues. The V and J ends lost 5 bases and 9 bases respectively, with 20 bases between them. CDR1 and CDR2 from the germline V gene are SGHTA and FQGTGA. CDR3 region: CASSPGTRGGSEQFF. The CDR3 DNA reads as TGTGCCAGCAGCCCTGGAACGCGAGGGGGGAGTGAGCAGTTCTTC. The complete variable domain, with remaining parts taken from reference TRBV7-3 and TRBJ2-1, reads GAGVSQTPSNKVTEKGKYVELRCDPISGHTALYWYRQSLGQGPEFLIYFQGTGAADDSGLPNDRFFAVRPEGSVSTLKIQRTERGDSAVYLCASSPGTRGGSEQFFGPGTRLTVL.

This clonotype appeared many times. The chain joins TRBV7-8 to TRBJ1-6; possible D gene TRBD1, 6 bases. CDR1 is SGHVS and CDR2 is FQNEAQ in the germline V gene. This CDR3 is 15 amino acids long. Deletions cut 6 bases from V and 5 bases from J, with 14 bases between. This CDR3 is CASRNGGANNSPLHF. The CDR3 coding sequence is TGTGCCAGCAGAAACGGGGGGGCTAATAATTCACCCCTCCACTTT.

This clonotype appeared a single time. DNA for the CDR3: TGCGCCAGCAGCCAAGATAGGTGGAGGTTGAACACTGAAGCTTTCTTT. Its protein product is CASSQDRWRLNTEAFF. The chain has TRBV4-3 and TRBJ1-1; no definite D call. Germline V CDR1 and CDR2: LGHNA, YSLEER. This CDR3 has 16 amino acids. V lost 0 bases and J lost 0, with 11 bases in between.

J is TRBJ2-7 and V is TRBV6-8, with D hard to call. Per germline, CDR1 MNHGY and CDR2 SAAAGT. V was clipped by 6 bases and J by 1 base, with 13 bases between them. The CDR3 consists of 14 residues. CDR3 in amino acids: CASSRRDRSYEQYV. The CDR3 bases are TGTGCCAGCAGCCGGAGAGATAGATCCTACGAGCAGTACGTC.

The chain couples TRBV19 to TRBJ2-1, with 8 bases that match TRBD2. The CDR3 has 14 residues. V was pared by 5 bases and J by 7 bases, with 7 bases of the junction left unmatched. Germline V gives CDR1 LNHDA, CDR2 SQIVND (reference sequence). The DNA for the CDR3 is TGTGCCAGTAGTGTGGAGCGGGGGTTGAATGAGCAGTTCTTC. Its protein product is CASSVERGLNEQFF.

The rearrangement uses TRBV4-1 and TRBJ1-1; a possible D gene is TRBD1 (5 bases). V lost 5 bases to trimming and J lost 4 bases, with 11 bases between them. From germline, CDR1 is MGHRA and CDR2 YSYEKL. The CDR3 sequence is 13 residues long. The CDR3 DNA reads as TGCGCCAGCAGCATTGTCGGGGGCACTGAAGCTTTCTTT. Encoded protein: CASSIVGGTEAFF.